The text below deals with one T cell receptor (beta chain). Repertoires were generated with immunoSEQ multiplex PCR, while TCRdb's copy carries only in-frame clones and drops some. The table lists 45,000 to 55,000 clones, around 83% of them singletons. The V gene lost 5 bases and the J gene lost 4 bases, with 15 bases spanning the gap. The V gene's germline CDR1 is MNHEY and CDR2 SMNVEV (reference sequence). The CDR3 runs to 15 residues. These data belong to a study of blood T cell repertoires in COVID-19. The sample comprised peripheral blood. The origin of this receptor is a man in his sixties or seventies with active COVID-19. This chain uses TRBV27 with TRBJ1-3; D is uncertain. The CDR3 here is CASSPGGYQGNTIYF. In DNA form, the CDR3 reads TGTGCCAGCAGTCCAGGCGGGTACCAAGGAAACACCATATATTTT.